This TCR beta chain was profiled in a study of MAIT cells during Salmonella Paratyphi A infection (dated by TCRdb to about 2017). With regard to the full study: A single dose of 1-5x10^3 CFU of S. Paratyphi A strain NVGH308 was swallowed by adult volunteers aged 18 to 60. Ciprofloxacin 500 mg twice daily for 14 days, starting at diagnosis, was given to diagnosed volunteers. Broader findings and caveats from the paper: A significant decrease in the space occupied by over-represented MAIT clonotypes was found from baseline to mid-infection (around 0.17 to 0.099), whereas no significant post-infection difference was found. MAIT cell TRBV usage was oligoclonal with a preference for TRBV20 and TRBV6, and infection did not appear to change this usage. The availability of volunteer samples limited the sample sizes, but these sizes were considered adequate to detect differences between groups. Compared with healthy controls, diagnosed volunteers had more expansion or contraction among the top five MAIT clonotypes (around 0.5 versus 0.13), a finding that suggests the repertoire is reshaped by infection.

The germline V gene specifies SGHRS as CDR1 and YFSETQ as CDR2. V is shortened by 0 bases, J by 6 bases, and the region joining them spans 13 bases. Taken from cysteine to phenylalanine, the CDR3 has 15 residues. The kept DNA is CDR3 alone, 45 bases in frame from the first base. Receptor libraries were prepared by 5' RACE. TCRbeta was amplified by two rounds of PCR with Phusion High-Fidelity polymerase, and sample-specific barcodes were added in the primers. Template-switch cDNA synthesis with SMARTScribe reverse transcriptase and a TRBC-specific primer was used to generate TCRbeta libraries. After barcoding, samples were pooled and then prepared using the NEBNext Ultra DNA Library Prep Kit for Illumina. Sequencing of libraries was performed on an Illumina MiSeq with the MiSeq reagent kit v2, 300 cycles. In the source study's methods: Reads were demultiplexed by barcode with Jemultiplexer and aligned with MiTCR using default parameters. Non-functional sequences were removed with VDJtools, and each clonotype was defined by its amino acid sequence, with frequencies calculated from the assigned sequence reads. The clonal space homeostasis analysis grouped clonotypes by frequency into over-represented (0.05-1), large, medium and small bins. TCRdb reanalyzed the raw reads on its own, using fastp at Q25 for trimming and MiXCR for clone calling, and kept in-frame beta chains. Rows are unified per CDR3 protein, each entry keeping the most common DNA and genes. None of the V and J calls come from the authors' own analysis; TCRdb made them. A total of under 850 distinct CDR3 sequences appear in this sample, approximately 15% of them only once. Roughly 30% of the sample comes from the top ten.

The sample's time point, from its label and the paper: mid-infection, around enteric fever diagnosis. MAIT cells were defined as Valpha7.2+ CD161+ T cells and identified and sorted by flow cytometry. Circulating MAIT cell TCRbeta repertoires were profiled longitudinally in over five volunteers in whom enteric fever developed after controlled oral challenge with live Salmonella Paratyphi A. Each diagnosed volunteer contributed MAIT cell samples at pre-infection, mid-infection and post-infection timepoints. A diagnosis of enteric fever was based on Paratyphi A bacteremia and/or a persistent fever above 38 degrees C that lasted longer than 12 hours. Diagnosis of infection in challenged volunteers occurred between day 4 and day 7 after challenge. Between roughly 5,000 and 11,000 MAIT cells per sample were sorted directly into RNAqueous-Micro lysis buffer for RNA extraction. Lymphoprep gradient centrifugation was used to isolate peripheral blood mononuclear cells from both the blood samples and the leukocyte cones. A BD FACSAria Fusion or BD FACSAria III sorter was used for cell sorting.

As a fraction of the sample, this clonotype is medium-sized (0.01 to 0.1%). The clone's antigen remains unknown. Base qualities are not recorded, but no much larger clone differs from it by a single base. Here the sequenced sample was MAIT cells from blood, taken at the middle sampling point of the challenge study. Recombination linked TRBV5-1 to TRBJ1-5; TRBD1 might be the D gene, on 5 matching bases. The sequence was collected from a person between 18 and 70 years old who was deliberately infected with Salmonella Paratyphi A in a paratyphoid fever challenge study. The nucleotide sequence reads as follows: TGCGCCAGCAGCTTGGGACCAAGGGGTGTTCAGCCCCAGCATTTT. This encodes CASSLGPRGVQPQHF.